This TCR beta chain was captured in a study of blood T cell repertoires in COVID-19. Study at large: PBMCs, B-cell-depleted T cells, or T cells were the source of the cDNA or gDNA that made up the material.

Germline CDR1 SGDLS, CDR2 YYNGEE. Trimming removed 2 bases at V and 3 bases at J, with 9 bases between. This CDR3 comprises 14 residues. Study processing details: By means of reference gene primer amplification, nucleated cell counts were estimated. Some clones are missing from TCRdb's copy, which holds only in-frame ones; the method was immunoSEQ multiplex PCR. D and trimming were read from the DNA, whereas the V and J calls and clone size are those reported in that table. The data contain more than 200,000 clones, 80% to 90% of them singletons. The sequence was obtained from a woman aged 50 to 65 with acute or convalescent COVID-19. The rearrangement links TRBV9 to TRBJ1-3; D might be TRBD1 (5 bases). Sequenced: peripheral blood. CDR3 DNA: TGTGCCAGCAGCGTGGGACTCCTTGGAAACACCATATATTTT. It yields the protein CASSVGLLGNTIYF.